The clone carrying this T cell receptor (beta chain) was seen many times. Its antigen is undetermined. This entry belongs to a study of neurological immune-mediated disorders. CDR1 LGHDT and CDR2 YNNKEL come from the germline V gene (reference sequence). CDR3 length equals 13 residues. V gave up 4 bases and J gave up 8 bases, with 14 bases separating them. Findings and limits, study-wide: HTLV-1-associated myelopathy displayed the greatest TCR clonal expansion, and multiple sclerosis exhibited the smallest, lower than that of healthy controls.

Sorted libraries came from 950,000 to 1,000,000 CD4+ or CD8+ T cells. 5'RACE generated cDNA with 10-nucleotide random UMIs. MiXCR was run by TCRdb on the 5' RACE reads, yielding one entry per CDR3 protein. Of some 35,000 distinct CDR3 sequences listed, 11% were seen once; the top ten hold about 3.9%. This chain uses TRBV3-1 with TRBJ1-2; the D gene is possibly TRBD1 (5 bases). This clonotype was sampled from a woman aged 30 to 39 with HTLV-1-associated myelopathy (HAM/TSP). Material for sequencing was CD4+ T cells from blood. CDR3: CASSPGTVAGYTF. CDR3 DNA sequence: TGTGCCAGCAGCCCTGGGACGGTCGCCGGCTACACCTTC.